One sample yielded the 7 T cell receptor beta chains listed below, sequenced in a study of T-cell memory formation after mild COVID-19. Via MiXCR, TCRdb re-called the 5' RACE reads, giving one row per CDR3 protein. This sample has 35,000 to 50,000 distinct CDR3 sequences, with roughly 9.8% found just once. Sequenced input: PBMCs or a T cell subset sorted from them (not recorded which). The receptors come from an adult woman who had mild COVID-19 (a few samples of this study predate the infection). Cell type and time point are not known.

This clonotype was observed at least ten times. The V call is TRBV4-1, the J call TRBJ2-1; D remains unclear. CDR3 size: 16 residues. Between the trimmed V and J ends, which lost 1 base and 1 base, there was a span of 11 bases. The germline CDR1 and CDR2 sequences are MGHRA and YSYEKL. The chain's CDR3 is CASSQVDILSYNEQFF. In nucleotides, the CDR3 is TGCGCCAGCAGCCAAGTGGATATCCTGTCCTACAATGAGCAGTTCTTC.

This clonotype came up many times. The DNA for the CDR3 is TGTGCCAGCACGAGACAGTATAATTCACCCCTCCACTTT. Protein sequence: CASTRQYNSPLHF. The chain is built from TRBV2 and TRBJ1-6; D is possibly TRBD1 (5 bases). This CDR3 is 13 amino acids long. V was shortened by 7 bases and J by 4 bases, with 8 bases between the two germline ends. CDR1 SNHLY and CDR2 FYNNEI come from the germline V gene. Combining the CDR3 with reference TRBV2 and TRBJ1-6 gives the whole variable domain EPEVTQTPSHQVTQMGQEVILRCVPISNHLYFYWYRQILGQKVEFLVSFYNNEISEKSEIFDDQFSVERPDGSNFTLKIRSTKLEDSAMYFCASTRQYNSPLHFGNGTRLTVT.

The DNA for the CDR3 is TGTGCCAGCAGTTACGGTGGAGGGAACAATCAGCCCCAGCATTTT. It is translated as CASSYGGGNNQPQHF. V gene TRBV6-2 or TRBV6-3 combines with J gene TRBJ1-5; D not resolved. The CDR3 has 15 residues. Trimming took 2 bases from V and 3 from J, leaving 11 bases between them. From germline, CDR1 is MNHEY and CDR2 SVGEGT.

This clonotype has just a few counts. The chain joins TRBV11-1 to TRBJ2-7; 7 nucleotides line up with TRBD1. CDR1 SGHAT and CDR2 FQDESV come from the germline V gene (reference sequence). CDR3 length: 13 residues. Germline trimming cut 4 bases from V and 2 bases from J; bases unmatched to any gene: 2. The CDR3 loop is CASSWDRAYEQYF. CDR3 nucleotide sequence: TGTGCCAGCAGCTGGGACAGAGCCTACGAGCAGTACTTC.

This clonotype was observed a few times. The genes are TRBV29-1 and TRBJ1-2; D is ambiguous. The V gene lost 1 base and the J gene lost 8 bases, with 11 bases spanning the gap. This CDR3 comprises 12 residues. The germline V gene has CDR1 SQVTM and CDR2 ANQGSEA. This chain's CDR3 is CSVEADDGGYTF. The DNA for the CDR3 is TGCAGCGTTGAAGCGGACGACGGAGGCTACACCTTC.

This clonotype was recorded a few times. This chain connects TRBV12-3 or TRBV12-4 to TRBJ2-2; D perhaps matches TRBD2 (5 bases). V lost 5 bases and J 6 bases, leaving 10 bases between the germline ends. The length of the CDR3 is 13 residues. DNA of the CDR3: TGTGCCAGCAGTCCCGGACTGTCCGGGGAGCTGTTTTTT. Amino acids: CASSPGLSGELFF.

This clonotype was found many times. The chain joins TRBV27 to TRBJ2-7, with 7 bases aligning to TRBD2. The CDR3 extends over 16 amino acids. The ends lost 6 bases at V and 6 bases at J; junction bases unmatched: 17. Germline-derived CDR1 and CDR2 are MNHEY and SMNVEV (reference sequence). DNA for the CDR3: TGTGCCAGCAGCTCCCATGCCAGCGGGAAATCGTCCGAGCAGTACTTC. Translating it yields CASSSHASGKSSEQYF.